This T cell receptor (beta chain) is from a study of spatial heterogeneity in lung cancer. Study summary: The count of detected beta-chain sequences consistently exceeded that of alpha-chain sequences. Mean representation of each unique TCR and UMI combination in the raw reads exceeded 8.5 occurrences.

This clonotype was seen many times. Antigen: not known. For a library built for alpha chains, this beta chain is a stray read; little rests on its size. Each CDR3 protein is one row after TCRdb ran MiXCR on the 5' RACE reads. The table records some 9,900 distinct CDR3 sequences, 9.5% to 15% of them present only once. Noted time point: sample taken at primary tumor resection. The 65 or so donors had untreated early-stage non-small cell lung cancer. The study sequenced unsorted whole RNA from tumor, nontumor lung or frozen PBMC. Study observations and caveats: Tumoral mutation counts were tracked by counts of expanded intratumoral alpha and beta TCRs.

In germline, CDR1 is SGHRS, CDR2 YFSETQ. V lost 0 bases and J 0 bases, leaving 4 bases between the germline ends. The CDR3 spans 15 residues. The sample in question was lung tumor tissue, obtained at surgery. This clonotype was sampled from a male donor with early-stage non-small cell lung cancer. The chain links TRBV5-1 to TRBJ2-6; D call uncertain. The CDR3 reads CASSLGDSGANVLTF. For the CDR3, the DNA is TGCGCCAGCAGCTTGGGAGACTCTGGGGCCAACGTCCTGACTTTC. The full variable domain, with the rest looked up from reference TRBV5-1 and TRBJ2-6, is KAGVTQTPRYLIKTRGQQVTLSCSPISGHRSVSWYQQTPGQGLQFLFEYFSETQRNKGNFPGRFSGRQFSNSRSEMNVSTLELGDSALYLCASSLGDSGANVLTFGAGSRLTVL.